Below, one TCR beta chain is given with its context. As for treatment: 15 to 20 received Ad26.COV2.S at low or high dose, single or two shots; about five received placebo; per-sample allocation not given. Day 63 following the first vaccine or placebo injection was when the samples were taken. Per germline, CDR1 GTSNPN and CDR2 SVGIG (reference sequence). V shed 0 bases and J shed 5 bases, with 14 bases lying between them. The CDR3 spans 15 residues. The data belong to a study of Ad26.COV2.S vaccination and SARS-CoV-2 variants. Study background: Among those in the COV1001 Ad26.COV2.S trial arm was the donor. Each vaccinee took Ad26.COV2.S intramuscularly, once or twice 56 days apart.

The data were produced by immunoSEQ multiplex PCR, yet TCRdb's version contains in-frame clones alone and is incomplete. The table includes 320,000 or so clones, approximately 87% detected once. The gene calls are TRBV30 and TRBJ1-5; weak D call: TRBD1 (5 bases). This clonotype was obtained from a person aged 18-65 years who received the Ad26.COV2.S COVID-19 vaccine or a placebo. Source: peripheral blood, taken in a trial of Ad26.COV2.S vaccine versus placebo. Here the CDR3 DNA reads TGTGCCTGGAGTGTACTTTCTAGAGGGGATCAGCCCCAGCATTTT. It specifies CAWSVLSRGDQPQHF.